Below are 22 T cell receptor beta chains sequenced from a single sample in a study of a mutant IDH1 vaccine in newly diagnosed glioma. Time point given: baseline, week 1 (first vaccination visit). The sample's treatment: pre-vaccination baseline after standard-of-care therapy. Data came from immunoSEQ multiplex PCR; TCRdb stores just in-frame clones and leaves some out. The table has about 67,000 clones, 83% seen once. The sample consisted of peripheral blood mononuclear cells (PBMCs), taken from a glioma patient treated with radiotherapy, temozolomide or both. Receptors originate from a woman between 18 and 29 years old with glioma. Some clones in this sample may be carry-over from other donors' samples.

The chain couples TRBV4-1 to TRBJ1-2, with D unresolved. Germline loops: CDR1 MGHRA, CDR2 YSYEKL. The V and J ends lost 4 bases and 7 bases respectively, with 10 bases between them. This CDR3 region has 12 residues. CDR3 region: CASSPLGSGYTF. Here the CDR3 DNA reads TGCGCCAGCAGCCCCCTCGGCTCTGGCTACACCTTC.

The V gene is TRBV7-8, the J gene TRBJ1-2; TRBD1 aligns across 7 bases. Germline V gene data show CDR1 as SGHVS and CDR2 as FQNEAQ. After removal of 5 bases from V and 6 bases from J, the junction contained 9 bases not matched to a gene. The CDR3 is 14 amino acids. CDR3 nucleotides: TGTGCCAGCAGCCTCGCGACAGGGCGTCATGGCTACACCTTC. It specifies CASSLATGRHGYTF.

The genes are TRBV6-1 and TRBJ1-1, with D uncertain. The CDR3 consists of 15 residues. Trimming took 6 bases from V and 6 from J, leaving 20 bases between them. Germline V CDR1 and CDR2: MNHNS, SASEGT. DNA of the CDR3: TGTGCCAGCAGACCCCACAGAACCACCAGTTCTGAAGCTTTCTTT. The encoded protein is CASRPHRTTSSEAFF.

This clone was recorded once. The chain recombines TRBV11-3 with TRBJ1-1, with D possibly TRBD1 on 6 matching bases. This CDR3 is built from 11 residues. Deletions cut 5 bases from V and 11 bases from J, with 12 bases between. Germline-derived CDR1 and CDR2 are SGHNT and YENEEA. As DNA, the CDR3 is TGTGCCAGCAGCGTTGGGACACGGGCTTTCTTT. Translating gives CASSVGTRAFF.

V usage is TRBV5-6 and J usage is TRBJ1-3; TRBD1 matches 10 bases. V dropped 4 bases and J dropped 3; count of bases not matched to a gene: 4. Germline V gene lookup returns CDR1 SGHDT and CDR2 YYEEEE. This CDR3 is 15 amino acids long. The CDR3 sequence is CASSLTGGGGNTIYF. The CDR3 DNA follows: TGTGCCAGCAGCCTGACAGGGGGCGGTGGAAACACCATATATTTT.

This clone is a singleton in its sample. The V call is TRBV5-1, the J call TRBJ1-1, with D possibly being TRBD1 (6 bases). Germline CDR1 SGHRS, CDR2 YFSETQ. V was cut by 3 bases and J by 6 bases, with 18 bases left in between. The CDR3 is 15 residues long. CDR3 bases: TGCGCCAGCAGCTCCCAGGGAGGGGGAGGGTCTGAAGCTTTCTTT. Translated, it gives CASSSQGGGGSEAFF.

The chain has TRBV29-1 and TRBJ1-2; TRBD1 matches at 8 bases. CDR1 and CDR2 (germline): SQVTM, ANQGSEA. This CDR3 region has 16 residues. V lost 0 bases, J lost 5 bases, and 11 bases stayed unmatched. The CDR3 nucleotides are TGCAGCGTTGAAGAGGTAGGGGACAGGAGTTCTTATGGCTACACCTTC. It yields the protein CSVEEVGDRSSYGYTF. Supplemented by reference TRBV29-1 and TRBJ1-2, the full variable domain reads SAVISQKPSRDICQRGTSLTIQCQVDSQVTMMFWYRQQPGQSLTLIATANQGSEATYESGFVIDKFPISRPNLTFSTLTVSNMSPEDSSIYLCSVEEVGDRSSYGYTFGSGTRLTVV.

This chain's CDR3 is CASSRTGSSEQETQYF. In DNA, the CDR3 is TGTGCCAGCAGCCGGACAGGGTCTAGCGAACAAGAGACCCAGTACTTC. This sequence joins TRBV5-6 and TRBJ2-5, with 8 bases identical to TRBD1. This CDR3 contains 16 residues. The V and J ends lost 4 bases and 2 bases, in that order; junction bases with no gene match: 10. Looked up from germline, CDR1 is SGHDT and CDR2 is YYEEEE. The full variable domain, its missing parts supplied by reference TRBV5-6 and TRBJ2-5, is DAGVTQSPTHLIKTRGQQVTLRCSPKSGHDTVSWYQQALGQGPQFIFQYYEEEERQRGNFPDRFSGHQFPNYSSELNVNALLLGDSALYLCASSRTGSSEQETQYFGPGTRLLVL.

A single count supports this clone. The rearrangement joins TRBV19 to TRBJ1-2; 7 nucleotides match TRBD1. CDR3 length equals 18 residues. In germline, CDR1 is LNHDA, CDR2 SQIVND (reference sequence). V lost 2 bases to trimming and J lost 3 bases; unmatched junction nucleotides: 15. DNA of the CDR3: TGTGCCAGTAGTATATTTCGATCTGCGGGACAGTCAGACTATGGCTACACCTTC. It translates to CASSIFRSAGQSDYGYTF.

This chain links TRBV4-1 with TRBJ1-2, with D hard to call. V lost 0 bases and J lost 0, with 5 bases in between. The CDR3 contains 14 residues. Germline CDR1 reads MGHRA; CDR2 reads YSYEKL. As DNA, the CDR3 is TGCGCCAGCAGCCAAGATCGCGCTAACTATGGCTACACCTTC. It yields the protein CASSQDRANYGYTF.

In its sample, this clone was seen once. The V and J genes are TRBV6-1 and TRBJ1-5; D is uncertain. Germline values: CDR1 MNHNS, CDR2 SASEGT. The CDR3 has 13 residues. Trimming took off 3 bases at V and 6 bases at J, with 9 bases between the two ends. The CDR3, as DNA: TGTGCCAGCAGTGAGAGGGAAACTCAGCCCCAGCATTTT. Amino acids: CASSERETQPQHF.

The chain employs TRBV7-8 and TRBJ1-4, with D possibly matching TRBD1 (5 bases). V gave up 2 bases and J gave up 3 bases, with 19 bases separating them. The germline gives CDR1 SGHVS, CDR2 FQNEAQ. CDR3 size: 18 residues. CDR3 amino acids: CASSLRGTSPGSNEKLFF. The CDR3 nucleotides are TGTGCCAGCAGCTTAAGGGGAACTTCCCCGGGGTCTAATGAAAAACTGTTTTTT.

The chain recombines TRBV6-1 with TRBJ1-3; the D is unclear. V dropped 7 bases and J dropped 0 bases, with 10 bases sitting between them. The CDR3 is 14 amino acids. From germline, CDR1 is MNHNS and CDR2 SASEGT. Here the CDR3 reads CASTQTHSGNTIYF. The CDR3 DNA reads as TGTGCCAGCACCCAGACCCACTCTGGAAACACCATATATTTT.

The chain couples TRBV6-5 to TRBJ2-7, with 10 nucleotides matching TRBD2. Per the germline V gene, CDR1 is MNHEY and CDR2 is SVGAGI. This CDR3 is 14 amino acids long. Losses at the gene ends were 6 bases for V and 3 bases for J; bases not matched to a gene: 5. As DNA, the CDR3 is TGTGCCAGCAGGCAACTAGCGGGGCTCTACGAGCAGTACTTC. Its translation: CASRQLAGLYEQYF.

The V gene is TRBV7-9, the J gene TRBJ2-3, with 7 bases identical to TRBD2. The CDR3 loop spans 15 amino acids. The V segment lost 1 base and the J segment 5 bases; nucleotides outside the gene matches: 6. CDR1 is SEHNR and CDR2 is FQNEAQ in the germline V gene (reference sequence). The CDR3 DNA sequence: TGTGCCAGCAGCTTAGAGCAGCGGGGCGGAGATACGCAGTATTTT. It yields the protein CASSLEQRGGDTQYF.

V usage is TRBV7-9 and J usage is TRBJ1-1; D not certain. Per the germline V gene, CDR1 is SEHNR and CDR2 is FQNEAQ (reference sequence). The CDR3 is 13 amino acids. Trimming removed 0 bases at V and 3 bases at J, with 5 bases between. The CDR3 nucleotides are TGTGCCAGCAGCTTAGCCACAGACACTGAAGCTTTCTTT. Protein: CASSLATDTEAFF.

The chain is built from TRBV7-9 and TRBJ1-4; D call uncertain. Trimming cost V 5 bases and J 12 bases, with 19 bases left between them. Germline CDR1 reads SEHNR; CDR2 reads FQNEAQ (reference sequence). The CDR3 is 14 residues long. CDR3 coding DNA: TGTGCCAGCAGCGCAGGAGGGTCCCTTTTCCAACTGTTTTTT. The encoded protein is CASSAGGSLFQLFF.

The chain joins TRBV2 to TRBJ1-5; weak D call: TRBD1 (6 bases). Germline assignment: CDR1 SNHLY and CDR2 FYNNEI. The CDR3 is 17 amino acids. With 5 bases removed from V and 2 bases from J, the gap between germline ends came to 19 bases. The CDR3 spells CASSSSGAGLGNQPQHF. The CDR3, as DNA: TGTGCCAGCAGTTCTTCAGGGGCTGGTTTAGGCAATCAGCCCCAGCATTTT.

This chain joins TRBV2 and TRBJ1-2; D not certain. The CDR3 runs to 15 residues. The V gene's germline CDR1 is SNHLY and CDR2 FYNNEI. V was clipped by 1 base and J by 0 bases, with 9 bases between them. DNA of the CDR3: TGTGCCAGCAGTGAAGGTACGGTAGCTAACTATGGCTACACCTTC. Its translation: CASSEGTVANYGYTF.

The chain carries TRBV7-9 and TRBJ1-6, with 8 nucleotides matching TRBD1. Unmatched junction bases numbered 7, after V lost 8 bases and J lost 7 bases. CDR1 and CDR2 from the germline V gene are SEHNR and FQNEAQ (reference sequence). The CDR3 sequence is 14 residues long. The CDR3 loop reads CASGQGPLNSPLHF. The CDR3 DNA reads TGTGCCAGCGGACAGGGTCCGCTAAATTCACCCCTCCACTTT.

The chain links TRBV5-1 to TRBJ2-7; 11 positions match TRBD1. Germline V CDR1 and CDR2: SGHRS, YFSETQ. The CDR3 is 15 residues long. Germline trimming cut 7 bases from V and 6 bases from J; bases unmatched to any gene: 12. The CDR3 nucleotides are TGCGCCAGCTTCAACCCGGGACAGGGGGGATCCGAGCAGTACTTC. It encodes CASFNPGQGGSEQYF.

The chain uses TRBV2 and TRBJ2-5, with 9 nucleotides matching TRBD1. V trimming: 6 bases; J trimming: 3 bases; junction bases outside the gene matches: 11. This CDR3 spans 16 amino acids. Germline V gene data show CDR1 as SNHLY and CDR2 as FYNNEI. CDR3 coding DNA: TGTGCCAGCAGGGTATACTTGACAGGGGGAAAAGAGACCCAGTACTTC. Translation gives CASRVYLTGGKETQYF.